A single sample is the source of the 3 T cell receptor beta chains below, sequenced in a study of metastatic and nonmetastatic thyroid tumors. Before thyroid surgery, none of the patients had received any treatment. From the PCR reads, TCRdb re-called clones with MiXCR. The data show roughly 17,000 clones, approximately 24% seen once. Sequencing was performed on tumor tissue. Receptors were obtained from a male donor with papillary thyroid cancer or a benign thyroid nodule (not recorded which). Some clones in this sample may be carry-over from other donors' samples.

This clone was detected ten times or more. The chain uses TRBV29-1 and TRBJ2-1; no reliable D call. Looked up from germline, CDR1 is SQVTM and CDR2 is ANQGSEA. Between the trimmed V and J ends, which lost 5 bases and 9 bases, there was a span of 11 bases. The CDR3 has 11 amino acids. The DNA for the CDR3 is TGCAGCGTTTCCCACATAGGTGAGCAGTTCTTC. Its translation: CSVSHIGEQFF.

This clone was seen at least ten times. The chain recombines TRBV6-2 or TRBV6-3 with TRBJ2-1; TRBD2 is a possible D gene (6 bases). This CDR3 region has 15 residues. Germline values: CDR1 MNHEY, CDR2 SVGEGT. V dropped 7 bases and J dropped 8 bases, with 21 bases sitting between them. This CDR3 reads CASIGTGVAVYEQFF. In DNA, the CDR3 is TGTGCCAGCATTGGAACGGGGGTTGCGGTCTATGAGCAGTTCTTC.

This chain uses TRBV11-2 with TRBJ2-7; 7 bases are a match to TRBD2. Trimming removed 5 bases from V and 7 bases from J; junction bases left unmatched: 11. CDR1 is SGHAT, CDR2 FQNNGV, per germline. The CDR3 is made up of 14 amino acids. CDR3 in amino acids: CASSHIVGEGEQYF. CDR3 nucleotides: TGTGCCAGCAGCCACATAGTGGGGGAGGGGGAGCAGTACTTC.